A single sample is the source of the 13 T cell receptor beta chains below, sequenced in a study of blood T cells in healthy people across ages. A second about 6 to 12 cycle PCR used barcoded and J-beta primers. TCRdb used MiXCR to reprocess the 5' RACE reads, holding one entry per CDR3 protein. In the table there are about 930,000 distinct CDR3 sequences, roughly 28% of which are singletons. The same sample was also used in a study of T cells of mothers and their children.

The sample consisted of blood. Receptors originate from a woman in her 40s in good health.

This clonotype has more than one count but fewer than ten. This rearrangement joins TRBV27 to TRBJ2-7, with a weak D call TRBD1 (6 bases). The CDR3 contains 14 residues. V was shortened by 6 bases and J by 3 bases, with 15 bases between the two germline ends. The V gene's germline CDR1 is MNHEY and CDR2 SMNVEV (reference sequence). DNA of the CDR3: TGTGCCAGCAGCCTACAGGGCTCCATCTACGAGCAGTACTTC. It encodes CASSLQGSIYEQYF.

This clonotype was counted many times. The chain joins TRBV3-1 to TRBJ2-7; D remains ambiguous. CDR3 length: 13 amino acids. CDR1 is LGHDT and CDR2 is YNNKEL in the germline V gene (reference sequence). Trimming cost V 0 bases and J 7 bases, with 10 bases left between them. The CDR3 DNA follows: TGTGCCAGCAGCCAAGATTTAGTAGGAGAGCAGTACTTC. Protein product: CASSQDLVGEQYF.

This clonotype was observed at least ten times. V usage is TRBV7-9 and J usage is TRBJ2-3; perhaps TRBD1 as D (5 bases). V shed 1 base and J shed 3 bases, with 11 bases lying between them. This CDR3 spans 15 amino acids. CDR1 SEHNR and CDR2 FQNEAQ come from the germline V gene (reference sequence). CDR3 coding DNA: TGTGCCAGCAGCTTAGATGGCAGGGTAACAGATACGCAGTATTTT. It encodes CASSLDGRVTDTQYF.

Notes on this clonotype: A clone one base away is much larger, so this may be a read error. V and J are TRBV28 and TRBJ2-7; 7 nucleotides line up with TRBD1. Germline V lookup: CDR1 MDHEN, CDR2 SYDVKM. With V trimmed by 4 bases and J by 10 bases, 16 bases remained unmatched. The CDR3 is 15 residues long. The chain's CDR3 is CASSSTGAAQEAQYF. The CDR3 DNA reads as TGTGCCAGCAGTTCCACAGGGGCCGCTCAAGAGGCCCAGTACTTC.

The gene calls are TRBV6-6 and TRBJ1-5; D gene ambiguous. Trimming pared 7 bases from V and 7 bases from J, leaving 14 bases between. CDR1 is MNHNY, CDR2 SVGAGI, per germline (reference sequence). The CDR3 runs 13 residues. The DNA of the CDR3 is TGTGCCAGCAATACAAGGGAACGCCAGCCCCAGCATTTT. This gives the protein CASNTRERQPQHF.

This clonotype has a single count. This rearrangement joins TRBV24-1 to TRBJ2-3; D remains unclear. Germline V gene lookup returns CDR1 KGHDR and CDR2 SFDVKD. CDR3 size: 12 residues. Trimming stripped 9 bases from V and 3 bases from J, with 9 bases between. The CDR3 bases are TGTGCCACCGGCAAAGATACAGATACGCAGTATTTT. Its translation is CATGKDTDTQYF.

This clonotype was detected many times. This sequence joins TRBV7-8 and TRBJ2-5, with unresolved D. V was clipped by 6 bases and J by 1 base, with 15 bases between them. The germline V gene encodes CDR1 SGHVS and CDR2 FQNEAQ. The CDR3 is 15 amino acids. CDR3 in DNA: TGTGCCAGCAGACTAAGGGCCAGCCCCCAAGAGACCCAGTACTTC. It encodes CASRLRASPQETQYF. Full variable domain (rest looked up from reference TRBV7-8 and TRBJ2-5): GAGVSQSPRYKVAKRGQDVALRCDPISGHVSLFWYQQALGQGPEFLTYFQNEAQLDKSGLPSDRFFAERPEGSVSTLKIQRTQQEDSAVYLCASRLRASPQETQYFGPGTRLLVL.

The CDR3 sequence is CASSAADYEQYF. CDR3 sequence (DNA): TGTGCCAGCAGCGCCGCGGACTACGAGCAGTACTTC. The chain recombines TRBV9 with TRBJ2-7, with D unclear. CDR1 SGDLS and CDR2 YYNGEE come from the germline V gene. This CDR3 has 12 amino acids. V was pared by 3 bases and J by 3 bases, with 7 bases between.

V gene TRBV29-1 combines with J gene TRBJ1-6; D gene ambiguous. CDR3 length: 12 residues. Germline assignment: CDR1 SQVTM and CDR2 ANQGSEA. Trimming took off 4 bases at V and 10 bases at J, with 11 bases between the two ends. CDR3 nucleotides: TGCAGCGTTGGAAGGGAGGGCTCACCCCTCCACTTT. It encodes CSVGREGSPLHF.

This clonotype was detected only a few times. The chain carries TRBV20-1 and TRBJ2-7; 9 bases are shared with TRBD1. J was trimmed by 3 bases and V by 0 bases; bases with no gene match: 3. CDR1 and CDR2 from the germline V gene are DFQATT and SNEGSKA (reference sequence). CDR3 length equals 14 residues. The CDR3 spells CSARDGTGIYEQYF. In DNA, the CDR3 is TGCAGTGCTAGAGACGGGACAGGGATCTACGAGCAGTACTTC.

Many counts were recorded for this clonotype. Sequence at one end of the junction differs from germline and may be a read error. V gene TRBV5-1 combines with J gene TRBJ2-7; D is perhaps TRBD2 (5 bases). Germline CDR1 is SGHRS and CDR2 is YFSETQ. The CDR3 totals 14 residues. The CDR3 reads CASSLEDGAYEQYF. The CDR3 DNA is TGTGCCAGCAGTTTGGAGGACGGAGCCTACGAGCAGTACTTC.

J is TRBJ2-3 and V is TRBV2; maybe TRBD2 (7 bases). The germline V gene has CDR1 SNHLY and CDR2 FYNNEI. Trimming took off 5 bases at V and 3 bases at J, with 18 bases between the two ends. CDR3 size: 16 residues. In nucleotides, the CDR3 is TGTGCCAGCAGTCCACTTGGGGGGGCCCCGACAGATACGCAGTATTTT. Translation: CASSPLGGAPTDTQYF.

This clonotype was recorded many times. An end of the junction does not agree with germline; a read error may underlie this. The J gene is TRBJ2-4, the V gene TRBV7-7, with D possibly TRBD2 on 5 matching bases. The CDR3 runs to 15 residues. Germline loops: CDR1 SSHAT, CDR2 FNYEAQ (reference sequence). The CDR3, as DNA: TGTGCTAGCAGCTTAGCGCAGGACGCAAAAAGCATTCAGTACTTC. Amino acids: CASSLAQDAKSIQYF.